The following is a T cell receptor beta chain sequence with its context. This record comes from a study of blood T cell repertoires in COVID-19. Study information: Donors in the United States, Italy and Spain gave samples during acute or convalescent COVID-19.

In the authors' workflow: The authors estimated nucleated cell counts from reference gene primer amplification. TCRdb's table, derived via immunoSEQ multiplex PCR, lists solely in-frame clones and lacks some. V, J and clone size reflect that table, while D and trimming were determined from the DNA. This sample has around 250,000 clones, with around 86% found just once. The V segment lost 3 bases and the J segment 0 bases; nucleotides outside the gene matches: 2. CDR1 is LGHDT and CDR2 is YNNKEL in the germline V gene (reference sequence). The CDR3 is 16 amino acids. Sequencing input: peripheral blood. This receptor was obtained from an elderly man with acute or convalescent COVID-19. V is TRBV3-1 (or the pseudogene TRBV3-2) and J is TRBJ1-3; 10 nucleotides align to TRBD1. The CDR3 region has the DNA TGTGCCAGCAGCCAGGGACAGGGGTACTCTGGAAACACCATATATTTT. Encoded protein: CASSQGQGYSGNTIYF.